The T cell receptor (beta chain) under discussion was sequenced for a study of blood T cell repertoires in COVID-19. TCRdb's copy holds only in-frame clones and misses some; the assay was immunoSEQ multiplex PCR. This sample carries hundreds of thousands of clones, 65% to 90% of them seen once, and the ten largest clones take 3.5% to 4%. This clone was found once. Germline V CDR1 and CDR2: LGHNA, YSLEER. The CDR3 spans 18 residues. After removal of 0 bases from V and 4 bases from J, the junction contained 14 bases not matched to a gene. The sequenced material came from PBMCs or T cells enriched from blood (not recorded which). The chain combines TRBV4-3 with TRBJ1-2, with 7 bases lining up with TRBD1. This receptor was identified in a woman aged 40 to 49 with acute COVID-19. In DNA, the CDR3 is TGCGCCAGCAGCCAAGATCTGATCGGAGCCGGGACAGCCTATGGCTACACCTTC. Protein sequence: CASSQDLIGAGTAYGYTF.